This TCR beta chain is drawn from a study of cytomegalovirus exposure and HLA in healthy donors. Study-wide results and caveats: Over 150 TCR beta chains were listed as cytomegalovirus-associated. Serostatus for CMV was the only available immune exposure information.

Primers for the PCR totalled 60 Vbeta and 13 Jbeta. Measured with immunoSEQ multiplex PCR; TCRdb has only the in-frame clones, and not every one. Of about 110,000 clones in the sample, 74% were seen once. CDR3 length equals 17 residues. As concerns this clone: The antigen remains undetermined.

This clonotype was sampled from a man aged 50 to 60 in good health and CMV-seropositive. The gene calls are TRBV12-2 and TRBJ2-2; TRBD2, as called in the table, went unchecked against the DNA. TRBV12-2 is a listed pseudogene. Sequencing used PBMCs. The CDR3: CASRLARGERDTGELFF. CDR3 coding DNA: TGTGCAAGTCGCTTAGCGCGGGGGGAGAGGGACACCGGGGAGCTGTTTTTT.